This paragraph reports one TCR beta chain. Its antigen remains unidentified. The second PCR ran roughly 6 to 11 cycles with a sample-barcoded 5' primer and J-beta primers. Each CDR3 protein gets one entry after TCRdb re-called the 5' RACE reads with MiXCR. The sample contains around 850,000 distinct CDR3 sequences, under 40% of which appear only once. This sample is part of a study of blood T cells in healthy people across ages. This CDR3 is built from 16 residues. Trimming cost V 3 bases and J 0 bases; bases outside gene matches: 5. Study results and limitations: Researchers said unsorted PBMCs prevented a conclusive naive versus antigen-experienced comparison.

This TCR was recovered from a man younger than 35 in good health. The sequencing input was blood. J is TRBJ1-5 and V is TRBV12-3 or TRBV12-4; TRBD1 agrees at 7 bases. CDR3 sequence reads: CASSLRQGDSNQPQHF. DNA of the CDR3: TGTGCCAGCAGTTTGCGACAGGGCGATAGCAATCAGCCCCAGCATTTT.